This TCR beta chain was observed in a study of post-analysis software for immune sequencing data. Study results and caveats: Five or six TRBV segments, TRBV5-6, TRBV5-1 and TRBV20-1 among them, were found more frequent in patients than controls. Co-batched samples clustered tightly together by F measure.

This CDR3 spans 14 amino acids. Trimming cost V 5 bases and J 1 base, with 11 bases left between them. The germline CDR1 and CDR2 sequences are SGHVS and FNYEAQ. This clonotype has only a few counts. Its antigen is not known. Prepared libraries of TCR beta cDNA carried unique molecular identifiers. In TCRdb, the PCR reads were re-called with MiXCR into one record per CDR3 protein. The table has about 820,000 distinct CDR3 sequences, approximately 53% seen once. Sequenced input: blood. The TCR sequence derives from a girl aged 5-17 years with multiple sclerosis. The chain has TRBV7-6 and TRBJ2-5; no firm D call. This chain's CDR3 is CASSQIVGQETQYF. In DNA form, the CDR3 reads TGTGCCAGCAGCCAAATAGTGGGCCAAGAGACCCAGTACTTC.